A single sample gave rise to the 27 T cell receptor beta chains below, sequenced in a study of Graves' ophthalmopathy and Graves' hyperthyroidism. Amplification of TCR beta CDR3 regions used RNA transcripts. Amplification began with first-round RT-PCR using HTBI primers, then second-round multiplex PCR was performed. TCRdb ran MiXCR on the multiplex PCR reads and lists one entry per CDR3 protein. The sample includes 40,000 or so distinct CDR3 sequences, 50% of them seen just once. The sample comprised peripheral blood. Receptor source: an adult woman with stable Graves' hyperthyroidism.

This clonotype has at least ten counts. V gene TRBV5-1 combines with J gene TRBJ2-7, with 7 positions matching TRBD2. The CDR3 totals 14 residues. Germline loops: CDR1 SGHRS, CDR2 YFSETQ. With 1 base clipped from V and 0 bases from J, the junction kept 1 base outside the gene matches. The CDR3 DNA reads TGCGCCAGCAGCTTGTCGGGGGGCTCCTACGAGCAGTACTTC. This gives the protein CASSLSGGSYEQYF.

This clonotype was counted at least ten times. The rearrangement uses TRBV20-1 and TRBJ1-5; D perhaps matches TRBD1 (5 bases). The CDR3 has 14 residues. Germline CDR1 reads DFQATT; CDR2 reads SNEGSKA (reference sequence). The ends were cut back, 2 bases at V and 5 bases at J, with 13 bases in the middle. In DNA, the CDR3 is TGCAGTGCTAGACTACTCAGGGCTTATCAGCCCCAGCATTTT. This translates into CSARLLRAYQPQHF.

The chain couples TRBV14 to TRBJ1-6; 9 nucleotides line up with TRBD1. This CDR3 comprises 13 residues. V was pared by 4 bases and J by 9 bases, with 1 base of the junction left unmatched. The germline gives CDR1 SGHDN, CDR2 FVKESK. This CDR3 is CASSRDRASPLHF. For the CDR3, the DNA is TGTGCCAGCAGCCGGGACAGGGCTTCACCCCTCCACTTT.

V usage is TRBV7-9 and J usage is TRBJ2-2; D tentatively fits TRBD1 or TRBD2 (5 bases each). Per the germline V gene, CDR1 is SEHNR and CDR2 is FQNEAQ (reference sequence). CDR3 length equals 16 residues. Trimming took off 3 bases at V and 7 bases at J, with 18 bases between the two ends. The CDR3: CASSFGVEGRIGELFF. CDR3 DNA: TGTGCCAGCAGCTTCGGGGTTGAGGGGCGCATCGGGGAGCTGTTTTTT.

With respect to this clonotype: Being one base from a much bigger clone, this may be a read error. This CDR3 reads CGGLAGSNYGYTF. Here the CDR3 DNA reads TGCGGTGGATTAGCCGGCTCTAACTATGGCTACACCTTC. The rearrangement links TRBV20-1 to TRBJ1-2; no reliable D call. Germline assignment: CDR1 DFQATT and CDR2 SNEGSKA (reference sequence). The length of the CDR3 is 13 residues.

This clonotype is medium-sized in the sample. V is TRBV24-1 and J is TRBJ1-2, with a weak D call TRBD1 (6 bases). V was shortened by 12 bases and J by 8 bases, with 15 bases between the two germline ends. This CDR3 is 11 amino acids long. Germline values: CDR1 KGHDR, CDR2 SFDVKD. CDR3 sequence reads: CAAQGIEGYTF. The CDR3 DNA sequence: TGTGCCGCGCAGGGGATTGAGGGCTACACCTTC.

The chain recombines TRBV27 with TRBJ1-1; weak D call: TRBD1 (5 bases). The V gene lost 0 bases and the J gene lost 0 bases, with 8 bases spanning the gap. CDR1 and CDR2 (germline): MNHEY, SMNVEV (reference sequence). The CDR3 is 15 residues long. The CDR3 nucleotides read TGTGCCAGCAGTTTATCGAGGGGAATGAACACTGAAGCTTTCTTT. Translating gives CASSLSRGMNTEAFF.

This chain links TRBV7-9 with TRBJ2-7, with 10 bases identical to TRBD1. The V gene end was trimmed by 6 bases and the J gene end by 4 bases; junction bases not matched to a gene: 6. In germline, CDR1 is SEHNR, CDR2 FQNEAQ (reference sequence). The CDR3 loop spans 14 amino acids. In nucleotides, the CDR3 is TGTGCCAGCAGTGGAGACAGGGGGCAGTACGAGCAGTACTTC. As protein: CASSGDRGQYEQYF.

Comment on this clonotype: At one of its ends the junction is not consistent with the germline gene, which may arise from a read error. The chain couples TRBV19 to TRBJ2-2; possibly TRBD2 for D (6 bases). Germline V CDR1 and CDR2: LNHDA, SQIVND (reference sequence). The CDR3 consists of 14 residues. The CDR3 reads CASRFVPWTGGLFF. The CDR3 DNA sequence: TGTGCCAGTAGGTTCGTTCCCTGGACCGGGGGGCTGTTTTTT.

The V gene is TRBV20-1, the J gene TRBJ2-7; 12 bases line up with TRBD2. The CDR3 covers 14 residues. Germline lookup yields CDR1 DFQATT and CDR2 SNEGSKA (reference sequence). V shed 5 bases and J 4 bases; nucleotides not matched to a gene: 6. The CDR3 nucleotides read TGCAGTGCTTTTCTAGCGGGAGGGAAATACGAGCAGTACTTC. Amino acids: CSAFLAGGKYEQYF.

Worth noting for this clonotype: A read error may produce the germline difference seen at one junction end. The chain links TRBV5-1 to TRBJ1-5; no clear D gene. The CDR3 spans 13 residues. The germline V gene encodes CDR1 SGHRS and CDR2 YFSETQ. The CDR3 coding sequence is TGCGCCGGCAGCTTGGCGGAGTATCAGCCCCAGCATTTT. It translates to CAGSLAEYQPQHF.

At least ten counts were recorded for this clonotype. The chain couples TRBV6-5 to TRBJ1-1, with TRBD1 as a possible D gene (5 bases). Germline V CDR1 and CDR2: MNHEY, SVGAGI. V was trimmed by 0 bases and J by 6 bases, leaving 11 bases between them. The CDR3 covers 14 residues. The CDR3 DNA is TGTGCCAGCAGTTACTCGGGGGGGATGGCTGAAGCTTTCTTT. Translating it yields CASSYSGGMAEAFF.

This clonotype was seen repeatedly, ten times or more. The V call is TRBV7-9, the J call TRBJ2-2; D may be TRBD1 or TRBD2 (5 bases each). The CDR3 totals 15 residues. Trimming pared 1 base from V and 0 bases from J, leaving 6 bases between. Germline V gene data show CDR1 as SEHNR and CDR2 as FQNEAQ (reference sequence). The CDR3 bases are TGTGCCAGCAGCTTAGGAGGGGCGAACACCGGGGAGCTGTTTTTT. Its protein product is CASSLGGANTGELFF.

This chain connects TRBV7-8 to TRBJ1-5; D might be TRBD1 (5 bases). This CDR3 spans 14 amino acids. Trimming cost V 4 bases and J 6 bases, with 13 bases left between them. Germline CDR1 SGHVS, CDR2 FQNEAQ. CDR3 sequence: CASSWGGWGQPQHF. CDR3 in DNA: TGTGCCAGCAGCTGGGGGGGGTGGGGTCAGCCCCAGCATTTT.

With regard to this clonotype: Compared with germline, one end of the junction differs, possibly owing to a read error. This chain uses TRBV5-6 with TRBJ2-7; D may be TRBD2 (6 bases). The CDR3 is 12 residues long. Per the germline V gene, CDR1 is SGHDT and CDR2 is YYEEEE. The CDR3 nucleotides read TGTGCCAGCAGCTTGGTGCGGGGCAAGCAATACTTC. Its translation is CASSLVRGKQYF.

In this sample, this clonotype turned up a few times. The chain combines TRBV6-1 with TRBJ2-3; TRBD1 is a possible D gene (5 bases). This CDR3 contains 15 residues. Trimming removed 7 bases from V and 5 bases from J, with 19 bases in between. Germline CDR1 is MNHNS and CDR2 is SASEGT. The CDR3 sequence: CASNLGMGPGDTQYF. CDR3 DNA: TGTGCCAGCAACTTGGGGATGGGGCCAGGAGATACGCAGTATTTT.

This chain links TRBV19 with TRBJ2-1; no firm D call. Deletions cut 5 bases from V and 0 bases from J, with 8 bases between. This CDR3 region has 14 residues. Germline V gives CDR1 LNHDA, CDR2 SQIVND (reference sequence). The CDR3 loop is CASSLEISYNEQFF. The CDR3, as DNA: TGTGCCAGTAGTCTCGAGATCTCCTACAATGAGCAGTTCTTC.

This clonotype was recorded many times. V and J are TRBV5-6 and TRBJ2-2, with no clear D. V lost 9 bases and J lost 0, with 12 bases in between. The germline V gene encodes CDR1 SGHDT and CDR2 YYEEEE. The CDR3 consists of 14 residues. CDR3: CATSRGANTGELFF. For the CDR3, the DNA is TGTGCCACCTCTCGCGGAGCGAACACCGGGGAGCTGTTTTTT.

This chain links TRBV7-2 with TRBJ2-3, with 9 bases fitting TRBD2. The CDR3 is 15 amino acids. The trim removed 5 bases at V and 6 bases at J, leaving 9 bases unmatched. Germline V lookup: CDR1 SGHTA, CDR2 FQGNSA. This CDR3 is CASSQAVAGADTQYF. CDR3 coding DNA: TGTGCCAGCAGCCAAGCGGTAGCGGGAGCCGATACGCAGTATTTT. Together with reference TRBV7-2 and TRBJ2-3, the CDR3 gives the full variable domain: GAGVSQSPSNKVTEKGKDVELRCDPISGHTALYWYRQSLGQGLEFLIYFQGNSAPDKSGLPSDRFSAERTGGSVSTLTIQRTQQEDSAVYLCASSQAVAGADTQYFGPGTRLTVL.

This clonotype appeared many times. The chain has TRBV5-1 and TRBJ1-5; 9 bases fit TRBD1. This CDR3 is 15 amino acids long. Germline assignment: CDR1 SGHRS and CDR2 YFSETQ. With 0 bases clipped from V and 5 bases from J, the junction kept 3 bases outside the gene matches. The CDR3 here is CASSLVGDRDQPQHF. Here the CDR3 DNA reads TGCGCCAGCAGCTTGGTGGGGGACAGGGATCAGCCCCAGCATTTT.

In this sample, this clonotype turned up many times. The rearrangement uses TRBV28 and TRBJ2-7; a possible D gene is TRBD1 (5 bases). Trimming shortened V by 4 bases and J by 3 bases, and 19 bases separated the two germline ends. Germline lookup yields CDR1 MDHEN and CDR2 SYDVKM. CDR3 size: 16 residues. CDR3 bases: TGTGCCAGCAGTTCAACCCGACAGTATCTCCACTACGAGCAGTACTTC. Protein: CASSSTRQYLHYEQYF.

The chain is built from TRBV2 and TRBJ1-6; D remains ambiguous. Germline-derived CDR1 and CDR2 are SNHLY and FYNNEI. Between the trimmed V and J ends, which lost 1 base and 10 bases, there was a span of 14 bases. This CDR3 contains 15 residues. CDR3: CASSEGPSGRSPLHF. In DNA, the CDR3 is TGTGCCAGCAGTGAAGGGCCTAGCGGGAGGTCACCCCTCCACTTT. The whole variable domain, remainder taken from reference TRBV2 and TRBJ1-6, is EPEVTQTPSHQVTQMGQEVILRCVPISNHLYFYWYRQILGQKVEFLVSFYNNEISEKSEIFDDQFSVERPDGSNFTLKIRSTKLEDSAMYFCASSEGPSGRSPLHFGNGTRLTVT.

This chain joins TRBV7-9 and TRBJ2-7; 12 bases map to TRBD2. V lost 0 bases, J lost 6 bases, and 9 bases stayed unmatched. The V gene's germline CDR1 is SEHNR and CDR2 FQNEAQ (reference sequence). This CDR3 region has 17 residues. The CDR3 DNA follows: TGTGCCAGCAGCTTAGCGTCTAGCGGGAGGGTGATCGTCGAGCAGTACTTC. Translating it yields CASSLASSGRVIVEQYF.

This clonotype was counted ten times or more. V usage is TRBV27 and J usage is TRBJ1-2, with D possibly being TRBD1 (5 bases). The V end lost 8 bases, the J end lost 3 bases, and 13 bases lay between the germline ends. CDR1 MNHEY and CDR2 SMNVEV come from the germline V gene (reference sequence). The CDR3 loop spans 13 amino acids. DNA for the CDR3: TGTGCCAGCGGAAAGACAGAACACTATGGCTACACCTTC. Amino acids: CASGKTEHYGYTF.

A remark on this clonotype: At one boundary the junction diverges from the germline segment, which might be a read error. The chain combines TRBV7-8 with TRBJ1-3; D remains unclear. The germline CDR1 and CDR2 sequences are SGHVS and FQNEAQ. The CDR3 runs 11 residues. CDR3 nucleotide sequence: TGTGCCAGCAGCTCCATCGGCACCATGTATTTT. Protein product: CASSSIGTMYF.

Only one count was recorded for this clonotype. This chain joins TRBV5-1 and TRBJ2-7; 10 positions match TRBD1. With 3 bases clipped from V and 5 bases from J, the junction kept 5 bases outside the gene matches. CDR3 size: 14 residues. CDR1 is SGHRS and CDR2 is YFSETQ in the germline V gene. The CDR3 bases are TGCGCCAGCAGCTGGGACAGGGGCGGCGACGAGCAGTACTTC. Translating it yields CASSWDRGGDEQYF.

The rearrangement uses TRBV20-1 and TRBJ2-3, with D hard to call. The CDR3 spans 12 residues. Germline CDR1 and CDR2: DFQATT and SNEGSKA (reference sequence). Deletions cut 1 base from V and 1 base from J, with 3 bases between. CDR3 coding DNA: TGCAGTGCTAGAGTGGGCACAGATACGCAGTATTTT. Translation: CSARVGTDTQYF.